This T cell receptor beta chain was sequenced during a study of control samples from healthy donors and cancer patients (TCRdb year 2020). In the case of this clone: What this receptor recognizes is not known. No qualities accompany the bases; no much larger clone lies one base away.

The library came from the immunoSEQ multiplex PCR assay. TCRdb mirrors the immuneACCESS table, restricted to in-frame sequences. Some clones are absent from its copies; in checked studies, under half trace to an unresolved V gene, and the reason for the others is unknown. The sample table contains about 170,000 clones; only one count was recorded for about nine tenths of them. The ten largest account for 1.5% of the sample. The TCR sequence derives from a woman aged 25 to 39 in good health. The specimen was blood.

The DNA is as follows: TGTGCCAGCGACCTGGACAGGTTCGAGCAGTACTTC. Its amino acids are CASDLDRFEQYF. The rearranged chain carries TRBV6-5 and TRBJ2-7, with 7 bases aligning to TRBD1. From its cysteine to its phenylalanine, the CDR3 spans 12 amino acids. Only the CDR3 DNA is retained, 36 bases long and in frame from the first base. The CDR1 and CDR2 encoded by the germline V gene are MNHEY and SVGAGI. Relative to germline, V is missing 8 bases and J is missing 6 bases, with 7 bases of the junction outside any gene match.